Below, 7 T cell receptor beta chains from the same sample are listed, as sequenced in a study of blood T cells in healthy people across ages. With a J-beta primer mix and a sample-barcoded 5' primer, a second PCR ran about 7 to 12 cycles. TCRdb fed the 5' RACE reads into MiXCR, producing one record per CDR3 protein. The repertoire holds around 520,000 distinct CDR3 sequences, with roughly a quarter as singletons. The sample was also reused in another study, on T cells of mothers and their children.

Material: blood. These receptors originate from a boy between 2 and 10 years old in good health.

This clonotype was counted a single time. The V call is TRBV20-1, the J call TRBJ1-3; D remains unclear. V dropped 3 bases and J dropped 4 bases, with 4 bases sitting between them. This CDR3 is 11 amino acids long. Germline V lookup: CDR1 DFQATT, CDR2 SNEGSKA (reference sequence). Here the CDR3 reads CSASTGNTIYF. The CDR3 region has the DNA TGCAGTGCTAGTACAGGAAACACCATATATTTT.

Concerning this clonotype: Mismatch with germline at one junction end may stem from a read error. J is TRBJ2-1 and V is TRBV19; D remains unclear. Germline V CDR1 and CDR2: LNHDA, SQIVND (reference sequence). There are 19 residues in the CDR3. The CDR3: CASSIMATPRKGSYNEQFF. The CDR3 region has the DNA TGTGCCAGTAGTATAATGGCCACTCCTCGGAAAGGTTCCTATAATGAGCAGTTCTTC.

This sequence joins TRBV19 and TRBJ2-4; D is unclear. The CDR3 sequence is 15 residues long. Germline loops: CDR1 LNHDA, CDR2 SQIVND (reference sequence). Trimming took off 8 bases at V and 0 bases at J, with 14 bases between the two ends. CDR3: CASRQQVLAKNIQYF. The CDR3 DNA follows: TGTGCCAGTCGCCAACAAGTTCTAGCCAAAAACATTCAGTACTTC.

This clonotype was observed a handful of times. The chain joins TRBV10-1 to TRBJ2-5, with D perhaps matching TRBD2 (5 bases). The CDR3 has 14 residues. CDR1 is WNHNN and CDR2 is SYGVQD in the germline V gene (reference sequence). Trimming took 3 bases from V and 3 from J, leaving 11 bases between them. The CDR3 DNA reads as TGCGCCAGCAGTGACCCCGGGAAGGAAGAGACCCAGTACTTC. It yields the protein CASSDPGKEETQYF.

In its sample, this clonotype was seen a few times. The chain employs TRBV14 and TRBJ2-3; no clear D. Trimming took 1 base from V and 2 from J, leaving 13 bases between them. The germline V gene has CDR1 SGHDN and CDR2 FVKESK. This CDR3 is 16 amino acids long. CDR3 sequence reads: CASSQVMGLITDTQYF. The DNA for the CDR3 is TGTGCCAGCAGCCAAGTGATGGGGTTGATCACAGATACGCAGTATTTT.

V usage is TRBV7-2 and J usage is TRBJ2-2; 10 bases are a match to TRBD1. The CDR3 spans 15 residues. Germline CDR1 and CDR2: SGHTA and FQGNSA. V was clipped by 5 bases and J by 7 bases; unmatched bases: 7. DNA of the CDR3: TGTGCCAGCAGCGACAGGGGGCGCGGAGTCGGGGAGCTGTTTTTT. Protein sequence: CASSDRGRGVGELFF.

This clonotype was seen a few times. V and J are TRBV29-1 and TRBJ2-1; the match to TRBD1 covers 8 bases. CDR3 size: 12 residues. Germline trimming cut 1 base from V and 9 bases from J; bases unmatched to any gene: 2. Germline V gives CDR1 SQVTM, CDR2 ANQGSEA. CDR3 DNA: TGCAGCGTTGAAGGACAGGGGATTGAGCAGTTCTTC. Translating gives CSVEGQGIEQFF.